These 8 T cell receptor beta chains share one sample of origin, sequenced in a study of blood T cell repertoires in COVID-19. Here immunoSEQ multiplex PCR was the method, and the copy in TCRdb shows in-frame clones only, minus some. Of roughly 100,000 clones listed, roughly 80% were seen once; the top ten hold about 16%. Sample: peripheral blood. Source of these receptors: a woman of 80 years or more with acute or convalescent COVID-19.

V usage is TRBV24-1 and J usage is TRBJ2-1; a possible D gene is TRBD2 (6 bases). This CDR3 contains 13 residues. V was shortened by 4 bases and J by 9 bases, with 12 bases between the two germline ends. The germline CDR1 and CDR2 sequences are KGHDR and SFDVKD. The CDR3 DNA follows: TGTGCCACCAGTGAGGGGAGGTACGGTGAGCAGTTCTTC. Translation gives CATSEGRYGEQFF.

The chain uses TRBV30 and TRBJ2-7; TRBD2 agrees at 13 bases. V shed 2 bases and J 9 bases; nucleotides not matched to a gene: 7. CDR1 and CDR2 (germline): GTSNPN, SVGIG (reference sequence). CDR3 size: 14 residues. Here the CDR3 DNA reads TGTGCCTGGAGTATTACTAGCGGGAGGGCCGGGCAGTACGTC. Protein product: CAWSITSGRAGQYV.

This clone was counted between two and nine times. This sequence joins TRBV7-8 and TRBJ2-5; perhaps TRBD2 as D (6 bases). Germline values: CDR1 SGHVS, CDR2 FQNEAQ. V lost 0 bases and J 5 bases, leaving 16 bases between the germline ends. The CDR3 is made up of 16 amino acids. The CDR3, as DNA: TGTGCCAGCAGCTTAGCGCAGGGACTCTCCCAGGAGACCCAGTACTTC. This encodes CASSLAQGLSQETQYF.

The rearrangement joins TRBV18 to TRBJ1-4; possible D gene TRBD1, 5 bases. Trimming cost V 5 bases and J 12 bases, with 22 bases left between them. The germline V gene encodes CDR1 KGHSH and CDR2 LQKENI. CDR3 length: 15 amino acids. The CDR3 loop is CASSFQATRTGELFF. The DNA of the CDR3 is TGTGCCAGCTCATTTCAGGCCACTCGAACGGGGGAACTGTTTTTT.

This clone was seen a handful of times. CDR3 sequence: CASKRIGGSSYNEQFF. Written as DNA, the CDR3 is TGTGCCAGCAAACGCATCGGCGGGAGCTCCTACAATGAGCAGTTCTTC. The genes are TRBV21-1 and TRBJ2-1; the D call TRBD2 from the table was never checked on the DNA. TRBV21-1 is a pseudogene. The CDR3 extends over 16 amino acids.

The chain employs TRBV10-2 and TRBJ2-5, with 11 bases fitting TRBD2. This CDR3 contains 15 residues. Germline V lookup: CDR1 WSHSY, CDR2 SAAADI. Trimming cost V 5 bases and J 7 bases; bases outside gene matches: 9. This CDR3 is CASSLALAGAGTQYF. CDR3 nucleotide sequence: TGCGCCAGCAGTCTCGCACTAGCGGGAGCGGGGACCCAGTACTTC.

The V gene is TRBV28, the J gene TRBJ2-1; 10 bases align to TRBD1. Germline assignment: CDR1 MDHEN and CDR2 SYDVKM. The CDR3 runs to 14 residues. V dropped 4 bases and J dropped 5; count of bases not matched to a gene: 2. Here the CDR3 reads CASSSGTGDNEQFF. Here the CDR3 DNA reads TGTGCCAGCAGTTCCGGGACAGGGGACAATGAGCAGTTCTTC.

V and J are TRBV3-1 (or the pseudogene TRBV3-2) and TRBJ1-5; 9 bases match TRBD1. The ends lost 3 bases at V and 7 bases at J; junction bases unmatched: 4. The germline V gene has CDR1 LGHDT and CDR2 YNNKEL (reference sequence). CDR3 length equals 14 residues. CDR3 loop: CASSQGQGLQPQHF. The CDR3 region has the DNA TGTGCCAGCAGCCAGGGACAGGGTTTACAGCCCCAGCATTTT.